What follows is one T cell receptor (beta chain) and its context. Its matching antigen is unknown. Libraries were prepared by immunoSEQ multiplex PCR; TCRdb keeps only in-frame clonotypes and omits some of them. The sample lists more than 50,000 clones; roughly 85% were seen once. This entry belongs to a study of OX40 agonist ivuxolimab in advanced cancers. At the level of the study: Patients treated during dose escalation were battling hepatocellular carcinoma, melanoma, renal cell or head and neck cancer.

Findings and limits, study-wide: Among expanded peripheral T cells, antigen specificity went undetermined.

Trimming pared 2 bases from V and 0 bases from J, leaving 6 bases between. This CDR3 comprises 14 residues. CDR1 is MNHNY and CDR2 is SVGAGI in the germline V gene (reference sequence). Enrollment shut out patients with autoimmune disease history or systemic immunosuppression. The source of this sequence is an adult with an advanced solid tumor such as melanoma, head and neck, liver or kidney cancer. The specimen comprised CD4+ or CD8+ T cells sorted from blood, sampled in a trial of the OX40 agonist ivuxolimab. The chain joins TRBV6-6 to TRBJ2-3; no clear D gene. The chain's CDR3 is CASSYGSSTDTQYF. The CDR3, as DNA: TGTGCCAGCAGTTACGGGTCTAGCACAGATACGCAGTATTTT.